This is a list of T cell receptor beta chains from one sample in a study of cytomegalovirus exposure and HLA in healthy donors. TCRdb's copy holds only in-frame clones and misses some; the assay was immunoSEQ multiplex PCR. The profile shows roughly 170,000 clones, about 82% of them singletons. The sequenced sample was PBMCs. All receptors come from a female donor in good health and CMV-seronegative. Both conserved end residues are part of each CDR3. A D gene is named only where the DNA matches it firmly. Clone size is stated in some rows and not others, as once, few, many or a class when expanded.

CASNYGVGELFF | TGTGCCAGCAACTACGGCGTCGGGGAGCTGTTTTTT | TRBJ2-2 | few | . | TRBV5-4
CASSIDRINTGELFF | TGTGCCAGCAGCATAGACAGGATTAACACCGGGGAGCTGTTTTTT | TRBJ2-2 | . | . | TRBV7-2
CASSPGVQETQYF | TGTGCCTCTTCCCCGGGAGTGCAAGAGACCCAGTACTTC | TRBJ2-5 | . | . | TRBV7-2
CASSPPGGIFSAQHF | TGTGCCAGCTCACCACCGGGGGGAATTTTTTCTGCCCAGCATTTT | TRBJ1-5 | few | . | TRBV18
CASSLDSPADTQYF | TGTGCCAGCAGCTTGGACAGTCCTGCGGATACGCAGTATTTT | TRBJ2-3 | few | . | TRBV12-1
CASRHTGTMTYEQYF | TGCGCCAGCCGCCACACAGGGACCATGACCTACGAGCAGTACTTC | TRBJ2-7 | . | . | TRBV5-1
CASSSAGFGYTF | TGTGCCAGCTCAAGTGCAGGGTTTGGCTACACCTTC | TRBJ1-2 | . | . | TRBV18
CASSFVVGTQGVNEQFF | TGTGCCAGCAGCTTCGTTGTGGGGACACAAGGAGTCAATGAGCAGTTCTTC | TRBJ2-1 | few | . | TRBV5-4
CASSLDRAKPTGELFF | TGTGCCAGCAGCTTAGATCGTGCTAAACCGACCGGGGAGCTGTTTTTT | TRBJ2-2 | . | . | TRBV11-3
CASSPLGQGTHEQFF | TGTGCCAGCTCACCACTGGGACAGGGGACCCATGAGCAGTTCTTC | TRBJ2-1 | once | TRBD1 | TRBV18
CASRGSSGYTF | TGTGCCAGCAGAGGGAGTAGCGGCTACACCTTC | TRBJ1-2 | . | . | TRBV25-1
CASGRGNYGYTF | TGTGCCAGCGGCAGGGGAAACTATGGCTACACCTTC | TRBJ1-2 | . | . | TRBV6-5
CASALAGSYSGANGLTF | TGTGCCAGTGCTTTGGCAGGGTCCTACTCTGGGGCCAACGGCCTGACTTTC | TRBJ2-6 | . | . | TRBV19
CASSYSRQGPGYEQYF | TGTGCCAGCAGTTACTCTAGACAGGGGCCAGGCTACGAGCAGTACTTC | TRBJ2-7 | . | TRBD1 | TRBV6-6
CASSSGTSGSYEQYF | TGTGCCAGCAGCTCCGGGACTAGCGGCTCCTACGAGCAGTACTTC | TRBJ2-7 | few | TRBD2 | TRBV27
CASSVDRNYGYTF | TGTGCCAGCAGCGTGGACAGGAACTATGGCTACACCTTC | TRBJ1-2 | . | TRBD1 | TRBV5-5
CASSQDGFTEAFF | TGCGCCAGCAGCCAAGATGGCTTCACTGAAGCTTTCTTT | TRBJ1-1 | . | . | TRBV4-1
CASSFGTSGSPGETQYF | TGTGCCAGCAGCTTTGGGACTAGCGGGAGTCCCGGGGAGACCCAGTACTTC | TRBJ2-5 | . | TRBD2 | TRBV7-3
CASSFQFGSTQYF | TGTGCCAGCAGCTTTCAGTTCGGGAGCACGCAGTATTTT | TRBJ2-3 | . | . | TRBV7-7
CASSPRLAPGLFF | TGTGCCAGCAGCCCGAGACTAGCCCCGGGGCTGTTTTTT | TRBJ2-2 | . | TRBD2 | TRBV7-2
CASSLQGSYGYTF | TGTGCCAGCAGCCTACAGGGGAGCTATGGCTACACCTTC | TRBJ1-2 | . | TRBD1 | TRBV7-3
CASSPSTRPRGSEAFF | TGTGCCAGTAGTCCTTCGACGAGACCCAGGGGGTCTGAAGCTTTCTTT | TRBJ1-1 | . | TRBD1 | TRBV19
CATSATPVGDTQYF | TGTGCCACCTCGGCGACTCCGGTCGGAGATACGCAGTATTTT | TRBJ2-3 | . | . | TRBV6-5
CASSFSRDSYNSPLHF | TGCGCCAGCAGCTTCAGCAGGGACTCCTATAATTCACCCCTCCACTTT | TRBJ1-6 | . | . | TRBV5-1
CASSYTGQGRETQYF | TGTGCCAGCAGTTACACAGGACAGGGAAGAGAGACCCAGTACTTC | TRBJ2-5 | . | TRBD1 | TRBV6-5
CASRPGGRGYGYTF | TGTGCCAGCAGGCCGGGGGGAAGAGGGTATGGCTACACCTTC | TRBJ1-2 | . | . | TRBV27
CASSFTSDTQYF | TGTGCCAGCAGCTTTACTTCAGATACGCAGTATTTT | TRBJ2-3 | . | . | TRBV11-1
CASSLVLGRNEQFF | TGTGCCAGCAGCTTAGTCCTCGGGAGGAATGAGCAGTTCTTC | TRBJ2-1 | . | TRBD2 | TRBV7-2
CASSGDSAGQFF | TGTGCCAGCAGCGGGGACTCTGCGGGACAGTTCTTC | TRBJ2-1 | . | . | TRBV9
CASSLTSGSTDTQYF | TGCGCCAGCAGCTTAACTAGCGGGAGCACAGATACGCAGTATTTT | TRBJ2-3 | . | TRBD2 | TRBV5-1
CASSLGLAGGPFGHEETQYF | TGCGCCAGCAGCCTAGGACTAGCGGGGGGGCCATTCGGTCATGAAGAGACCCAGTACTTC | TRBJ2-5 | . | TRBD2 | TRBV5-1
CAISVRGLASDTQYF | TGTGCCATCAGTGTCCGGGGACTAGCCTCAGATACGCAGTATTTT | TRBJ2-3 | . | TRBD2 | TRBV10-3
CASSEREQGRSDTQYF | TGTGCCAGCAGTGAAAGGGAACAGGGGCGGTCAGATACGCAGTATTTT | TRBJ2-3 | . | TRBD1 | TRBV6-1
CASSLGYSGANGLTF | TGTGCTAGCAGCTTAGGGTACTCTGGGGCCAACGGCCTGACTTTC | TRBJ2-6 | . | . | TRBV7-7
CASSPGTRNTEAFF | TGCGCCAGCAGCCCCGGGACAAGGAACACTGAAGCTTTCTTT | TRBJ1-1 | . | . | TRBV5-1
CASSPSGRASDTQYF | TGTGCCAGCAGCCCTAGCGGGAGGGCCTCTGATACGCAGTATTTT | TRBJ2-3 | . | TRBD2 | TRBV11-3
CASSVGASGEGDTQYF | TGTGCCAGCAGCGTAGGGGCTAGCGGGGAGGGGGATACGCAGTATTTT | TRBJ2-3 | . | TRBD2 | TRBV9
CASRPGGRNTGELFF | TGTGCCAGTCGACCGGGAGGGCGGAACACCGGGGAGCTGTTTTTT | TRBJ2-2 | . | TRBD2 | TRBV28
CASRRRDQETQYF | TGTGCCAGTAGGAGGCGGGATCAAGAGACCCAGTACTTC | TRBJ2-5 | . | . | TRBV19
CASSEWGGYSYEQYF | TGTGCCAGCAGTGAATGGGGCGGTTACTCCTACGAGCAGTACTTC | TRBJ2-7 | . | . | TRBV25-1
CASSARDFYTDTQYF | TGTGCCAGCAGTGCCCGGGACTTTTACACAGATACGCAGTATTTT | TRBJ2-3 | . | . | TRBV2
CASSPPQSNGEAFF | TGTGCCAGCTCACCGCCCCAATCGAACGGTGAAGCTTTCTTT | TRBJ1-1 | . | . | TRBV18
CASGLASYYEQYF | TGTGCTAGTGGTTTGGCCTCCTACTACGAGCAGTACTTC | TRBJ2-7 | . | . | TRBV12-5
CAWSPLTGRNGYTF | TGTGCCTGGAGTCCCCTGACAGGGCGTAATGGCTACACCTTC | TRBJ1-2 | . | TRBD1 | TRBV30
CASRPEQGPSGGYTF | TGTGCCAGTAGGCCTGAACAGGGACCTTCGGGGGGCTACACCTTC | TRBJ1-2 | . | . | TRBV19
CASSYSYRGLEQYF | TGTGCCAGCAGTTACTCATACAGGGGTCTCGAGCAGTACTTC | TRBJ2-7 | few | TRBD1 | TRBV6-5
CAISPGQGSSGYTF | TGTGCCATCAGTCCGGGACAGGGCTCTTCGGGCTACACCTTC | TRBJ1-2 | . | TRBD1 | TRBV10-3
CASSDYAFYGYTF | TGTGCCAGCAGTGACTACGCTTTCTATGGCTACACCTTC | TRBJ1-2 | . | . | TRBV6-1
CASSRTFLAGDEQFF | TGTGCCAGCAGCCGAACATTCTTAGCCGGCGATGAGCAGTTCTTC | TRBJ2-1 | once | . | TRBV7-7
CASTLDPGLTGLGANVLTF | TGCGCCAGCACACTAGATCCGGGCCTTACTGGTTTGGGGGCCAACGTCCTGACTTTC | TRBJ2-6 | . | . | TRBV5-1
CASSRRTVSGANVLTF | TGTGCCAGCAGCAGGAGGACAGTTTCTGGGGCCAACGTCCTGACTTTC | TRBJ2-6 | . | . | TRBV7-2
CATSRQGQGGYNSPLHF | TGTGCCACCAGCAGACAGGGACAGGGTGGTTATAATTCACCCCTCCACTTT | TRBJ1-6 | few | TRBD1 | TRBV15
CASSQDRAGEETQYF | TGCGCCAGCAGCCAAGATAGGGCAGGGGAGGAGACCCAGTACTTC | TRBJ2-5 | . | . | TRBV4-3
CASSLFILRDRSSYNEQFF | TGTGCCAGCAGTTTATTTATCTTGAGGGATCGAAGCTCCTACAATGAGCAGTTCTTC | TRBJ2-1 | . | . | TRBV28
CASSYRGTYEQYF | TGTGCTAGCAGCTATCGAGGGACTTACGAGCAGTACTTC | TRBJ2-7 | . | . | TRBV7-7
CASSLSVASYEQYF | TGTGCCAGCAGTTTATCTGTGGCTTCCTACGAGCAGTACTTC | TRBJ2-7 | . | . | TRBV27
CASSERVQGEAFF | TGTGCCAGCAGTGAACGTGTACAGGGGGAAGCTTTCTTT | TRBJ1-1 | . | TRBD1 | TRBV2
CSGALQGTEAFF | TGCAGCGGGGCCCTACAGGGCACTGAAGCTTTCTTT | TRBJ1-1 | once | . | TRBV29-1
CASRMGTVFYEQYF | TGCGCCAGCAGAATGGGGACAGTCTTCTACGAGCAGTACTTC | TRBJ2-7 | . | TRBD1 | TRBV5-1